Below are 5 T cell receptor beta chains sequenced from a single sample in a study of spatial heterogeneity in lung cancer. The time point here: sample taken at primary tumor resection. In TCRdb, the 5' RACE reads were re-called with MiXCR into one record per CDR3 protein. Here the sample spans 100,000 or so distinct CDR3 sequences, 3.5% to 5% being singletons. Study outcomes and limitations: Counts that tracked tumor mutation counts were those of expanded intratumoral alpha and beta TCRs.

No cognate antigen is known for these TCRs. This specimen consisted of lung tumor tissue, obtained at surgery. Receptor source: a male donor with early-stage non-small cell lung cancer.

In the case of this clonotype: The junction differs from germline at one of its ends, possibly a read error. This chain links TRBV7-9 with TRBJ2-2; D is uncertain. This CDR3 has 14 amino acids. Germline V lookup: CDR1 SEHNR, CDR2 FQNEAQ (reference sequence). CDR3 sequence: CASSFGSNTWELFF. In DNA form, the CDR3 reads TGTGCCAGCAGCTTTGGGTCCAACACCTGGGAGCTGTTTTTT. Looking up the rest from reference TRBV7-9 and TRBJ2-2 gives the full variable domain: DTGVSQNPRHKITKRGQNVTFRCDPISEHNRLYWYRQTLGQGPEFLTYFQNEAQLEKSRLLSDRFSAERPKGSFSTLEIQRTEQGDSAMYLCASSFGSNTWELFFGEGSRLTVL.

This clonotype occurred many times. The rearrangement links TRBV5-1 to TRBJ2-7; 12 nucleotides agree with TRBD2. V lost 4 bases, J lost 3 bases, and 5 bases stayed unmatched. The CDR3 has 15 residues. Germline CDR1 reads SGHRS; CDR2 reads YFSETQ. The CDR3 sequence: CASSPLAGGNYEQYF. For the CDR3, the DNA is TGCGCCAGCAGCCCTCTAGCGGGAGGGAACTACGAGCAGTACTTC. The whole variable domain, filled in from reference TRBV5-1 and TRBJ2-7, reads KAGVTQTPRYLIKTRGQQVTLSCSPISGHRSVSWYQQTPGQGLQFLFEYFSETQRNKGNFPGRFSGRQFSNSRSEMNVSTLELGDSALYLCASSPLAGGNYEQYFGPGTRLTVT.

In this sample, this clonotype turned up many times. The chain combines TRBV12-3 or TRBV12-4 with TRBJ2-2, with D maybe TRBD2 (5 bases). The CDR3 is 16 amino acids. Trimming took off 3 bases at V and 0 bases at J, with 11 bases between the two ends. This chain's CDR3 is CASSFVPGTNTGELFF. The CDR3 bases are TGTGCCAGCAGTTTTGTCCCGGGGACGAACACCGGGGAGCTGTTTTTT.

Many counts were recorded for this clonotype. V and J are TRBV11-2 and TRBJ2-7, with D unclear. V lost 6 bases to trimming and J lost 4 bases, with 19 bases between them. There are 15 residues in the CDR3. Germline CDR1 and CDR2: SGHAT and FQNNGV. As DNA, the CDR3 is TGTGCCAGCAGACAAAACAGACACCCCGATTACGAGCAGTACTTC. This sequence encodes CASRQNRHPDYEQYF. The whole variable domain, remainder taken from reference TRBV11-2 and TRBJ2-7, is EAGVAQSPRYKIIEKRQSVAFWCNPISGHATLYWYQQILGQGPKLLIQFQNNGVVDDSQLPKDRFSAERLKGVDSTLKIQPAKLEDSAVYLCASRQNRHPDYEQYFGPGTRLTVT.

This clonotype was found many times. The V call is TRBV2, the J call TRBJ2-7; TRBD1 is a possible D gene (6 bases). Germline CDR1 and CDR2: SNHLY and FYNNEI. The V and J ends lost 5 bases and 5 bases respectively, with 22 bases between them. This CDR3 contains 16 residues. DNA for the CDR3: TGTGCCAGCAGTCCCACAGACAGGCCCGTCGCCGACGAGCAGTACTTC. This sequence encodes CASSPTDRPVADEQYF.